Shown below are 21 T cell receptor beta chains from a single sample sequenced in a study of cytomegalovirus exposure and HLA in healthy donors. PCR was performed using 60 Vbeta and 13 Jbeta primers. Assay: immunoSEQ multiplex PCR; the TCRdb copy retains only in-frame clones and omits some. The sample holds approximately 120,000 clones, about two thirds seen once. Sequencing was done on a sample of PBMCs. Receptors originate from a man aged 30-40 years in good health and CMV-seronegative.

This chain joins TRBV2 and TRBJ2-5; no definite D call. Germline lookup yields CDR1 SNHLY and CDR2 FYNNEI. This CDR3 has 15 amino acids. V was shortened by 2 bases and J by 3 bases, with 13 bases between the two germline ends. CDR3 protein: CASSESWQVKETQYF. CDR3 bases: TGTGCCAGCAGTGAAAGCTGGCAGGTTAAAGAGACCCAGTACTTC.

The chain uses TRBV10-3 and TRBJ2-1; perhaps TRBD1 as D (6 bases). V dropped 4 bases and J dropped 5 bases, with 12 bases sitting between them. CDR1 is ENHRY, CDR2 SYGVKD, per germline. This CDR3 region has 14 residues. CDR3 sequence reads: CAISAGGSHNEQFF. The CDR3 nucleotides are TGTGCCATCAGTGCTGGGGGCTCTCACAATGAGCAGTTCTTC.

The chain joins TRBV15 to TRBJ2-7; 10 bases line up with TRBD2. After removal of 4 bases from V and 2 bases from J, the junction contained 5 bases not matched to a gene. This CDR3 has 15 residues. Germline V CDR1 and CDR2: LNHNV, YYDKDF (reference sequence). This chain's CDR3 is CATSKLAGAPYEQYF. The DNA of the CDR3 is TGTGCCACCAGCAAGCTAGCGGGGGCCCCCTACGAGCAGTACTTC.

There are a few counts of this clone. The CDR3 sequence is CASSYYRSDAYGYGYTF. The CDR3 coding sequence is TGTGCCAGCAGCTACTACAGGAGCGACGCTTATGGCTATGGCTACACCTTC. The chain recombines TRBV5-6 with TRBJ1-2; maybe TRBD1 (5 bases). The CDR3 extends over 17 amino acids. V dropped 3 bases and J dropped 4 bases, with 22 bases sitting between them. Germline V CDR1 and CDR2: SGHDT, YYEEEE.

The chain couples TRBV13 to TRBJ1-2; D possibly corresponds to TRBD1 (6 bases). Germline CDR1 PRHDT, CDR2 FYEKMQ (reference sequence). The CDR3 is made up of 15 amino acids. The ends were cut back, 3 bases at V and 8 bases at J, with 19 bases in the middle. CDR3 in amino acids: CASSFRDTRTSGYTF. The CDR3 region has the DNA TGTGCCAGCAGCTTCCGGGACACCCGAACGAGCGGCTACACCTTC.

V gene TRBV6-1 combines with J gene TRBJ1-1; D gene ambiguous. In germline, CDR1 is MNHNS, CDR2 SASEGT. The CDR3 covers 14 residues. The V gene lost 8 bases and the J gene lost 1 base, with 14 bases spanning the gap. In DNA, the CDR3 is TGTGCCAGCGAGTTAGAGGGCTCGAACACTGAAGCTTTCTTT. It translates to CASELEGSNTEAFF.

The chain has TRBV5-5 and TRBJ2-1; 9 nucleotides agree with TRBD1. Trimming cost V 2 bases and J 4 bases; bases outside gene matches: 10. The CDR3 sequence is 17 residues long. Germline loops: CDR1 SGHKS, CDR2 YYEKEE (reference sequence). CDR3 region: CASSFFQGTGIYNEQFF. CDR3 in DNA: TGTGCCAGCAGCTTCTTTCAAGGGACAGGGATATACAATGAGCAGTTCTTC.

This clone was counted only a few times. The chain has TRBV7-9 and TRBJ2-7; TRBD1 matches 12 bases. The CDR3 spans 15 residues. V was pared by 5 bases and J by 3 bases, with 5 bases of the junction left unmatched. CDR1 and CDR2 from the germline V gene are SEHNR and FQNEAQ (reference sequence). CDR3 nucleotide sequence: TGTGCCAGCAGCACCGGGACAGGGGGCCGCTACGAGCAGTACTTC. As protein: CASSTGTGGRYEQYF. The full variable domain, rest sourced from reference TRBV7-9 and TRBJ2-7, is DTGVSQNPRHKITKRGQNVTFRCDPISEHNRLYWYRQTLGQGPEFLTYFQNEAQLEKSRLLSDRFSAERPKGSFSTLEIQRTEQGDSAMYLCASSTGTGGRYEQYFGPGTRLTVT.

V and J are TRBV4-1 and TRBJ2-7, with a weak D call TRBD2 (5 bases). The CDR3 contains 13 residues. Germline V CDR1 and CDR2: MGHRA, YSYEKL. The V gene lost 4 bases and the J gene lost 5 bases, with 12 bases spanning the gap. The CDR3 region has the DNA TGCGCCAGCAGCCTCCCCGCGGGTAACGAGCAGTACTTC. This codes for CASSLPAGNEQYF.

This clone was seen a few times. V gene TRBV5-1 combines with J gene TRBJ2-7; 9 bases fit TRBD2. The germline V gene has CDR1 SGHRS and CDR2 YFSETQ. The CDR3 length is 15 residues. The trim removed 0 bases at V and 3 bases at J, leaving 4 bases unmatched. The CDR3 DNA is TGCGCCAGCAGCTTGGCTAGCGGGGTTTTCTACGAGCAGTACTTC. This gives the protein CASSLASGVFYEQYF.

The rearrangement uses TRBV9 and TRBJ1-2; 12 bases match TRBD1. CDR3 size: 16 residues. The germline V gene has CDR1 SGDLS and CDR2 YYNGEE. V lost 0 bases, J lost 3 bases, and 3 bases stayed unmatched. CDR3: CASSVGDRGLYYGYTF. The CDR3 DNA sequence: TGTGCCAGCAGCGTAGGGGACAGGGGGCTGTACTATGGCTACACCTTC.

The genes are TRBV4-2 and TRBJ2-6, with TRBD1 as a possible D gene (5 bases). From germline, CDR1 is LGHNA and CDR2 YNFKEQ. V lost 0 bases, J lost 4 bases, and 10 bases lay in between. CDR3 size: 16 residues. The CDR3 sequence is CASSQDVGVGANVLTF. The DNA of the CDR3 is TGTGCCAGCAGCCAAGATGTAGGGGTAGGGGCCAACGTCCTGACTTTC.

The rearrangement links TRBV9 to TRBJ2-1, with D unresolved. The CDR3 has 13 amino acids. The germline V gene encodes CDR1 SGDLS and CDR2 YYNGEE. V was cut by 0 bases and J by 9 bases, with 10 bases left in between. CDR3 nucleotides: TGTGCCAGCAGCGTAGGTAAGCGAGGTGAGCAGTTCTTC. It codes for CASSVGKRGEQFF.

Concerning this clone itself: Its ends do not fully match the called genes, so a read error is possible. This rearrangement joins TRBV28 to TRBJ1-1; D remains unclear. The germline V gene encodes CDR1 MDHEN and CDR2 SYDVKM. This CDR3 has 13 amino acids. The CDR3 nucleotides are TGTGCCAGCAGTTTATCAGTTAACCGGGAGGAGATCTTT. Translating it yields CASSLSVNREEIF.

The chain has TRBV11-2 and TRBJ2-3, with 7 bases lining up with TRBD2. The CDR3 consists of 15 residues. Germline-derived CDR1 and CDR2 are SGHAT and FQNNGV. Losses at the gene ends were 5 bases for V and 2 bases for J; bases not matched to a gene: 7. CDR3 nucleotides: TGTGCCAGCAGCCCCGGCGGGGGATACACAGATACGCAGTATTTT. Translated, it gives CASSPGGGYTDTQYF.

The rearrangement links TRBV14 to TRBJ2-7; TRBD2 aligns across 7 bases. Germline V lookup: CDR1 SGHDN, CDR2 FVKESK. This CDR3 spans 17 amino acids. With 2 bases clipped from V and 3 bases from J, the junction kept 13 bases outside the gene matches. The CDR3 protein is CASSQLGWEGGNYEQYF. The DNA of the CDR3 is TGTGCCAGCAGCCAATTAGGTTGGGAGGGCGGCAACTACGAGCAGTACTTC. Filled out from reference TRBV14 and TRBJ2-7, the complete variable domain reads EAGVTQFPSHSVIEKGQTVTLRCDPISGHDNLYWYRRVMGKEIKFLLHFVKESKQDESGMPNNRFLAERTGGTYSTLKVQPAELEDSGVYFCASSQLGWEGGNYEQYFGPGTRLTVT.

This rearrangement joins TRBV28 to TRBJ1-3, with D maybe TRBD1 (5 bases). Germline loops: CDR1 MDHEN, CDR2 SYDVKM. The V and J ends lost 3 bases and 3 bases respectively, with 9 bases between them. The length of the CDR3 is 14 residues. CDR3 protein: CASSLSGGGNTIYF. CDR3 nucleotides: TGTGCCAGCAGTTTGTCGGGGGGTGGAAACACCATATATTTT.

In its sample, this clone was seen a few times. The J gene is TRBJ1-1, the V gene TRBV6-6; D is unresolved. From germline, CDR1 is MNHNY and CDR2 SVGAGI (reference sequence). The V end was cut by 5 bases, the J end by 4 bases, with 14 bases between. The CDR3 length is 14 residues. CDR3 sequence reads: CASSPYFTGTEAFF. The CDR3 DNA follows: TGTGCCAGCAGTCCCTACTTCACGGGCACTGAAGCTTTCTTT.

The V gene is TRBV28, the J gene TRBJ2-7, with TRBD2 matching over 10 bases. Germline V gene sequence: CDR1 MDHEN, CDR2 SYDVKM. The CDR3 runs 14 residues. The trim removed 1 base at V and 7 bases at J, leaving 4 bases unmatched. CDR3: CASSLSAGGREQYF. The DNA for the CDR3 is TGTGCCAGCAGTTTATCAGCGGGGGGGCGTGAGCAGTACTTC.

This clone was found once. This chain links TRBV30 with TRBJ2-3; 10 bases line up with TRBD1. Germline CDR1 GTSNPN, CDR2 SVGIG (reference sequence). Trimming cost V 7 bases and J 4 bases; bases outside gene matches: 5. The CDR3 is 13 amino acids. The CDR3 loop is CAFKTGGSDTQYF. The CDR3 DNA reads TGTGCCTTTAAGACAGGGGGCTCAGATACGCAGTATTTT.

This chain uses TRBV6-4 with TRBJ1-5; D is unclear. Germline CDR1 reads MRHNA; CDR2 reads SNTAGT. This CDR3 has 13 amino acids. V was pared by 3 bases and J by 5 bases, with 8 bases between. The CDR3 DNA reads TGTGCCAGCAGTGAGACTGAATATCAGCCCCAGCATTTT. Translation: CASSETEYQPQHF.